A single sample is the source of the 18 T cell receptor beta chains below, sequenced in a study of blood T cells in healthy people across ages. For the second PCR, which ran for roughly 7 to 11 cycles, a sample-barcoded 5' primer and a J-beta primer mix were used. TCRdb processed the 5' RACE reads anew with MiXCR; each CDR3 protein has one entry. The sample lists about 1.8 million distinct CDR3 sequences; around half were seen once. Sequencing used blood. The receptors stem from a woman aged 40 to 55 in good health.

The chain employs TRBV13 and TRBJ2-7, with a weak D call TRBD1 (5 bases). V lost 0 bases and J 4 bases, leaving 10 bases between the germline ends. Germline-derived CDR1 and CDR2 are PRHDT and FYEKMQ (reference sequence). This CDR3 comprises 14 residues. For the CDR3, the DNA is TGTGCCAGCAGCTTAGGGCCCTCAGGGTACGAGCAGTACTTC. This codes for CASSLGPSGYEQYF.

CDR3 sequence (DNA): TGTGCCATCAGTGAAAGGACGGTGGGTCTTGGCTATGGCTACACCTTC. This translates into CAISERTVGLGYGYTF. This sequence joins TRBV10-3 and TRBJ1-2; D is undetermined. This CDR3 is built from 16 residues. Trimming took off 3 bases at V and 4 bases at J, with 18 bases between the two ends. The germline CDR1 and CDR2 sequences are ENHRY and SYGVKD.

The V gene is TRBV5-1, the J gene TRBJ2-5; 10 nucleotides align to TRBD1. The DNA end favors TRBJ2-7, so the J call may be wrong. The CDR3 totals 15 residues. The V gene's germline CDR1 is SGHRS and CDR2 YFSETQ. For the CDR3, the DNA is TGCGCCAGCAGCCTGGAGACAGGGGGCACATCCGAGCAGTACTTC. This gives the protein CASSLETGGTSEQYF.

This clonotype was counted a few times. This chain links TRBV10-3 with TRBJ2-5; TRBD1 matches 8 bases. Germline V gene data show CDR1 as ENHRY and CDR2 as SYGVKD. V trimming: 5 bases; J trimming: 5 bases; junction bases outside the gene matches: 4. This CDR3 region has 13 residues. CDR3 in DNA: TGTGCCATCAGTCCGAGACAGGGGGAGACCCAGTACTTC. It encodes CAISPRQGETQYF.

This clonotype was seen once. This chain connects TRBV29-1 to TRBJ1-6; 11 bases fit TRBD1. The CDR3 consists of 14 residues. V lost 4 bases, J lost 11 bases, and 7 bases stayed unmatched. Per the germline V gene, CDR1 is SQVTM and CDR2 is ANQGSEA. The DNA of the CDR3 is TGCAGCGTTGGGACAGGGGGCGCGGATGCACCCCTCCACTTT. Translation: CSVGTGGADAPLHF.

A few counts support this clonotype. The chain recombines TRBV7-3 with TRBJ2-6, with D perhaps matching TRBD1 (6 bases). Germline-derived CDR1 and CDR2 are SGHTA and FQGTGA. The ends were cut back, 6 bases at V and 2 bases at J, with 11 bases in the middle. This CDR3 has 15 amino acids. CDR3 sequence: CASSPNRAGANVLTF. The DNA for the CDR3 is TGTGCCAGCAGTCCAAACAGGGCTGGGGCCAACGTCCTGACTTTC.

This chain uses TRBV6-5 with TRBJ2-4, with 9 bases matching TRBD1. V dropped 5 bases and J dropped 13; count of bases not matched to a gene: 12. The CDR3 contains 14 residues. Germline V gene lookup returns CDR1 MNHEY and CDR2 SVGAGI. The chain's CDR3 is CASSTGTGKMKQYF. The CDR3 nucleotides read TGTGCCAGCAGTACCGGGACAGGGAAAATGAAGCAGTACTTC.

This clonotype occurred once. The chain recombines TRBV5-1 with TRBJ2-1, with 12 nucleotides matching TRBD2. Losses at the gene ends were 0 bases for V and 8 bases for J; bases not matched to a gene: 6. The CDR3 has 16 residues. CDR1 and CDR2 (germline): SGHRS, YFSETQ. CDR3: CASSLATSGGYDEQFF. The CDR3 coding sequence is TGCGCCAGCAGCTTGGCCACTAGCGGGGGGTACGATGAGCAGTTCTTC.

This clonotype appeared a few times. The V call is TRBV20-1, the J call TRBJ2-7; 14 bases are shared with TRBD2. Trimming at V came to 1 base and at J to 2 bases, leaving 10 bases not matched to a gene. Germline CDR1 DFQATT, CDR2 SNEGSKA (reference sequence). CDR3 length equals 18 residues. The CDR3 coding sequence is TGCAGTGCTAGAGCCTCCGGGACTAGCGGGGGAACCACCTACGAGCAGTACTTC. This translates into CSARASGTSGGTTYEQYF.

The chain joins TRBV5-1 to TRBJ2-3, with D perhaps TRBD2 (6 bases). The CDR3 length is 17 residues. V was trimmed by 5 bases and J by 0 bases, leaving 19 bases between them. The germline V gene has CDR1 SGHRS and CDR2 YFSETQ. The CDR3 nucleotides read TGCGCCAGCAGGTCCGGGACTGCCTTTTCTAGCACAGATACGCAGTATTTT. This codes for CASRSGTAFSSTDTQYF.

The J gene is TRBJ2-7, the V gene TRBV28; D possibly corresponds to TRBD2 (6 bases). Trimming left V 5 bases short and J 3 bases short, with 38 bases between. This CDR3 contains 22 residues. Per germline, CDR1 MDHEN and CDR2 SYDVKM. CDR3 in DNA: TGTGCCAGCAGTCCTTTCGGGGTCGGACCTTCATATGACGGGGGAAACAACTACGAGCAGTACTTC. It specifies CASSPFGVGPSYDGGNNYEQYF.

The chain has TRBV20-1 and TRBJ2-5; D perhaps matches TRBD1 (5 bases). The J call may not be correct, given that the DNA end is closer to TRBJ2-4. CDR1 and CDR2 (germline): DFQATT, SNEGSKA (reference sequence). The CDR3 loop spans 12 amino acids. The CDR3 protein is CSVQGHGNIQYF. In nucleotides, the CDR3 is TGCAGTGTGCAGGGTCACGGGAACATTCAGTACTTC.

This clonotype was recorded once. The V call is TRBV6-5, the J call TRBJ1-6, with D perhaps TRBD1 (6 bases). The ends were cut back, 0 bases at V and 0 bases at J, with 15 bases in the middle. This CDR3 is 19 amino acids long. In germline, CDR1 is MNHEY, CDR2 SVGAGI. The CDR3 DNA reads as TGTGCCAGCAGTTACTCGGGACAACCGTTGAGCTCCTATAATTCACCCCTCCACTTT. It codes for CASSYSGQPLSSYNSPLHF.

This clonotype was recorded only once. The junction departs from germline at one end; a sequencing error may be responsible. The rearrangement uses TRBV2 and TRBJ2-1; D is undetermined. This CDR3 contains 16 residues. Looked up from germline, CDR1 is SNHLY and CDR2 is FYNNEI. The CDR3 loop reads CASGDPAESSYNEQFF. In DNA, the CDR3 is TGTGCCAGCGGTGACCCGGCGGAAAGCTCCTACAATGAGCAGTTCTTC. The variable domain in full, with the rest retrieved from reference TRBV2 and TRBJ2-1, is EPEVTQTPSHQVTQMGQEVILRCVPISNHLYFYWYRQILGQKVEFLVSFYNNEISEKSEIFDDQFSVERPDGSNFTLKIRSTKLEDSAMYFCASGDPAESSYNEQFFGPGTRLTVL.

This chain uses TRBV29-1 with TRBJ2-1; the D gene is possibly TRBD2 (7 bases). Trimming took off 4 bases at V and 6 bases at J, with 16 bases between the two ends. The CDR3 is made up of 14 amino acids. Germline-derived CDR1 and CDR2 are SQVTM and ANQGSEA. CDR3 sequence reads: CSVVGGGGSNEQFF. CDR3 nucleotide sequence: TGCAGCGTTGTGGGGGGCGGGGGCTCCAATGAGCAGTTCTTC.

In this sample, this clonotype turned up a few times. The chain joins TRBV6-4 to TRBJ2-1; no firm D call. Trimming shortened V by 0 bases and J by 7 bases, and 7 bases separated the two germline ends. CDR3 length: 13 residues. Germline CDR1 and CDR2: MRHNA and SNTAGT. CDR3 loop: CASSDSGLNEQFF. CDR3 DNA sequence: TGTGCCAGCAGTGACTCTGGGTTGAATGAGCAGTTCTTC.

This sequence joins TRBV5-1 and TRBJ2-4; 7 nucleotides match TRBD1. CDR3 length: 14 residues. The V and J ends lost 4 bases and 5 bases, in that order; junction bases with no gene match: 6. The germline CDR1 and CDR2 sequences are SGHRS and YFSETQ. The CDR3 loop reads CASSMPTGQNIQYF. In DNA, the CDR3 is TGCGCCAGCAGCATGCCGACAGGGCAAAACATTCAGTACTTC.

This clonotype was counted between two and nine times. J is TRBJ2-6 and V is TRBV7-9; 7 positions agree with TRBD1. Germline V gives CDR1 SEHNR, CDR2 FQNEAQ (reference sequence). V was clipped by 7 bases and J by 3 bases; unmatched bases: 3. CDR3 size: 14 residues. The CDR3 here is CASNPGGGANVLTF. CDR3 in DNA: TGTGCCAGCAACCCAGGGGGTGGGGCCAACGTCCTGACTTTC. The whole variable domain, remainder taken from reference TRBV7-9 and TRBJ2-6, is DTGVSQNPRHKITKRGQNVTFRCDPISEHNRLYWYRQTLGQGPEFLTYFQNEAQLEKSRLLSDRFSAERPKGSFSTLEIQRTEQGDSAMYLCASNPGGGANVLTFGAGSRLTVL.